This T cell receptor beta chain was sequenced during a study of T cells after yellow fever vaccination. At the level of the study: Preparation of fractions with low cell numbers was performed using SMART-Seq v4 Ultra Low Input.

Findings of the study overall: Post-booster repertoires again held most primary-vaccination clones (about 95% CD4, roughly 88% CD8).

The CDR3 has 16 residues. CDR1 is SGHTA and CDR2 is FQGNSA in the germline V gene. Germline trimming cut 4 bases from V and 5 bases from J; bases unmatched to any gene: 12. This clonotype showed up many times. 5'RACE template switching generated TCR cDNA, adding a universal primer site and UMIs. Each CDR3 protein gets one entry after TCRdb re-called the 5' RACE reads with MiXCR. The table shows 45,000 to 75,000 distinct CDR3 sequences, with approximately 6% occurring only once. The chain carries TRBV7-2 and TRBJ2-5, with 8 bases matching TRBD1. This specimen consisted of PBMCs, either bulk or a sorted T-cell subset (CD4+, CD8+, memory, or dextramer-sorted; not recorded which), obtained on the day of the yellow fever booster vaccination. The TCR was taken from a man between 18 and 35 years old who received the YFV17D yellow fever vaccine. The CDR3 coding sequence is TGTGCCAGCAGCTCACGAGACAGGGGACGGGGGGAGACCCAGTACTTC. The encoded protein is CASSSRDRGRGETQYF. Full variable domain (missing parts from reference TRBV7-2 and TRBJ2-5): GAGVSQSPSNKVTEKGKDVELRCDPISGHTALYWYRQSLGQGLEFLIYFQGNSAPDKSGLPSDRFSAERTGGSVSTLTIQRTQQEDSAVYLCASSSRDRGRGETQYFGPGTRLLVL.